This TCR beta chain was sequenced during a study of PD-1 blockade in classical Hodgkin lymphoma. Regarding the study as a whole: Exclusion covered patients beginning nivolumab under 1 year post-ASCT. According to reports, newly diagnosed patients had lower baseline TCR diversity than healthy donors, and relapsed/refractory patients had lower baseline TCR diversity still.

Of note for this clone: Its target is not known.

Exposure to brentuximab vedotin varied, and each patient had relapsed following autologous stem cell transplantation. Researchers report purifying CD4+ T cells from thawed PBMCs by magnetic negative selection. Assay used: immunoSEQ multiplex PCR; TCRdb lists only in-frame clones, some missing. Among roughly 12,000 clones listed, roughly 88% were seen once. The CDR3 spans 13 residues. With 1 base removed from V and 1 base from J, the gap between germline ends came to 5 bases. The germline V gene encodes CDR1 SGHNT and CDR2 YYREEE (reference sequence). The input for sequencing was CD4+ T cells from blood, taken at baseline. The sequence came from a human donor with classical Hodgkin lymphoma. The chain combines TRBV5-4 with TRBJ2-5; D gene uncertain. The chain's CDR3 is CASSLSVQETQYF. The CDR3 coding sequence is TGTGCCAGCAGCTTGTCGGTCCAAGAGACCCAGTACTTC.